This is a list of T cell receptor beta chains from one sample in a study of STAT5B mutations in CD4+ large granular lymphocyte leukemia. Libraries were prepared by immunoSEQ multiplex PCR; TCRdb keeps only in-frame clonotypes and omits some of them. The profile shows about 38,000 clones, over 70% of them singletons. The sequenced sample was CD4+ T cells from blood buffy coats. The origin of the receptors is a human donor in good health. Each CDR3 is given with its conserved first and last residue.

>TRBV7-2|TRBJ2-7
CASSLADNSYEQYF
>TRBV7-7|TRBJ2-1
CASSADGVYNEQFF
>TRBV2|TRBJ2-5
CASRAPGTSLETQYF
>TRBV13|TRBJ1-6
CASSLLGSPLHF
>TRBV5-6|TRBJ1-2
CASRKGQGVYGYTF
>TRBV7-2|TRBJ2-3
CASSLSSPADTQYF
>TRBV7-9|TRBJ2-1
CASSLALLGEQFF
>TRBV11-1|TRBJ2-5
CASSDSSGRWETQYF
>TRBV27|TRBJ2-7
CASSFSGTGGSLSYF
>TRBV7-9|TRBJ2-5
CASSLIRGVGETQYF
>TRBV2|TRBJ2-3
CASSEAPGVGAFSTDTQYF
>TRBV5-4|TRBJ2-1
CASSSRWVDNEQFF
>TRBV5-4|TRBJ2-5
CASSPDRAETQYF
>TRBV11-3|TRBJ2-3
CASSPRQGPTDTQYF
>TRBV6-5|TRBJ1-1
CASSYSGHMNTEAFF
>TRBV6-6|TRBJ1-2
CASRRTGGIYGYTF
>TRBV6-5|TRBJ2-5
CASRVGEETQYF
>TRBV9|TRBJ2-1
CASSLGGAGSSYNEQFF
>TRBV4-1|TRBJ2-5
CASSPGLAGGETQYF
>TRBV27|TRBJ2-2
CASSPGLAGVGELFF
>TRBV5-4|TRBJ1-4
CASSLVSPRGINEKLFF
>TRBV5-6|TRBJ1-3
CASSSGTGAGNTIYF
>TRBV6-1|TRBJ1-5
CASSQGTGGSGNQPQHF
>TRBV6-6|TRBJ1-4
CASSLPGLRSEKLFF
>TRBV7-6|TRBJ1-6
CASSLALQGSPLHF
>TRBV20-1|TRBJ2-7
CSASQSYEQYF
>TRBV4-1|TRBJ1-1
CASSQGLSQYMNTEAFF
>TRBV7-9|TRBJ2-2
CASTPRGLGTGELFF
>TRBV5-1|TRBJ1-4
CASRRQGASNEKLFF
>TRBV9|TRBJ2-1
CASSKSGRRASDEQFF
>TRBV6-1|TRBJ1-5
CASTGRGGKPQHF
>TRBV29-1|TRBJ2-5
CSVPGGETQYF
>TRBV5-6|TRBJ1-2
CASSIGTGRAYGYTF
>TRBV7-9|TRBJ1-5
CASSHDRLGQPQHF
>TRBV10-1|TRBJ2-1
CASSLDNEQFF
>TRBV27|TRBJ1-5
CASSARGYSNQPQHF
>TRBV29-1|TRBJ1-2
CSVLGTGGAGGYTF
>TRBV21-1|TRBJ1-6
CASSPQGAYNSPLHF
>TRBV6-5|TRBJ1-4
CASSRQSSRHEKLFF
>TRBV6-6|TRBJ1-5
CASRLPNQPQHF